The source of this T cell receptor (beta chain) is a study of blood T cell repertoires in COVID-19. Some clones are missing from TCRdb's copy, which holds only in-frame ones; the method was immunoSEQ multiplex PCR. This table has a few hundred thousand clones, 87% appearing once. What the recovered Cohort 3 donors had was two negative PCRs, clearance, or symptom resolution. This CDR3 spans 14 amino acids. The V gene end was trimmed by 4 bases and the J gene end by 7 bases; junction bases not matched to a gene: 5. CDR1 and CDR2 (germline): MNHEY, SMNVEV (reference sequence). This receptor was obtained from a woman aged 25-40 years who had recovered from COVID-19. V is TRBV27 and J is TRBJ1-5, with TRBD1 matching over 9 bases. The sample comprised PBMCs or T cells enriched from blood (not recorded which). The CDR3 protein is CASSSGQGSQPQHF. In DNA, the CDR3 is TGTGCCAGCAGTTCGGGACAGGGAAGCCAGCCCCAGCATTTT.